The 3 T cell receptor beta chains in this list originate from one sample, sequenced in a study of T cell responses to AZD1222 COVID-19 vaccine (dated by TCRdb to about 2021). The time point label of this sample denotes: baseline before first vaccination. The meaning of the sample's treatment or condition label: meningococcal conjugate vaccine given as trial control. The library was generated by the immunoSEQ multiplex PCR assay. Held by TCRdb, this immuneACCESS table contains in-frame sequences only and omits some clones. Under half of the omission traces to an unresolved V gene where checked; the cause of the rest is unknown. The sample yields some 89,000 clones; roughly 88% were counted once. The ten largest make up around 4.5% of the sample. Source: peripheral blood, taken on day 0 of MenACWY control vaccination. These receptors all come from an adult in good health.

The V call is TRBV29-1, the J call TRBJ1-6; TRBD1 aligns across 10 bases. Germline values: CDR1 SQVTM, CDR2 ANQGSEA. The CDR3 loop spans 13 amino acids. V was clipped by 6 bases and J by 7 bases; unmatched bases: 3. In DNA form, the CDR3 reads TGCAGCGTGGGGGACAGGGGCAATTCACCCCTCCACTTT. Translation gives CSVGDRGNSPLHF.

About this clone itself: Distinct nucleotide sequences in the sample also encode this CDR3. The chain's CDR3 is CASSLRGQPQHF. The CDR3 nucleotides are TGTGCCAGCAGCTTACGCGGTCAGCCCCAGCATTTT. The chain uses TRBV7-2 and TRBJ1-5; D call uncertain. CDR3 length equals 12 residues. Germline CDR1 and CDR2: SGHTA and FQGNSA. The V gene lost 2 bases and the J gene lost 6 bases, with 5 bases spanning the gap.

The chain has TRBV21-1 and TRBJ2-7; the D segment call TRBD2 is taken from the table without a DNA check. TRBV21-1 is a known pseudogene. CDR3 length: 14 residues. The CDR3 is CASSKGAGAVEQYF. In DNA form, the CDR3 reads TGTGCCAGCAGCAAGGGAGCGGGAGCGGTCGAGCAGTACTTC.